This T cell receptor beta chain originates from a study of T cells after posttransplantation cyclophosphamide. Study-wide results and limits: Tissue-infiltrating T cells from skin or gut overlapped little with blood T cells. After PTCy, TRB diversity resembled that of CNI/methotrexate controls. Later blood repertoires were often dominated by clones from the donor CD8+ memory compartment.

The repertoire was sequenced with immunoSEQ multiplex PCR; TCRdb's copy has only in-frame clones and lacks some. Captured here are about 9,100 clones, none seen once; the top ten comprise roughly 3.6%. A marrow graft followed busulfan-fludarabine conditioning, with cyclophosphamide on days +3 and +4. Germline CDR1 and CDR2: SGHRS and YFSETQ. V was clipped by 4 bases and J by 4 bases, with 18 bases between them. The CDR3 is made up of 16 amino acids. This clone has at least ten counts. The target antigen is unknown. This TCR derives from a male patient in his fifties who received an allogeneic stem cell transplant from a related donor and was CMV-positive. The T cells may come from the graft donor. The input for sequencing was PBMCs, taken about 350 days after allogeneic stem cell transplant with posttransplant cyclophosphamide. The genes are TRBV5-1 and TRBJ2-1, with D perhaps TRBD2 (5 bases). The CDR3 DNA is TGCGCCAGCAGCCCCGGGGAAACCTTCTCTTACAATGAGCAGTTCTTC. The encoded protein is CASSPGETFSYNEQFF.